The rows below give T cell receptor beta chains drawn from one sample of a study of neoadjuvant anti-PD-1 for oral cavity cancer. Assay used: immunoSEQ multiplex PCR; TCRdb lists only in-frame clones, some missing. The table lists about 68,000 clones, 85% of them singletons, with roughly 3.4% in the top ten. The specimen comprised PBMCs, sampled after nivolumab (anti-PD-1) treatment. These TCRs come from a person between 35 and 79 years old with oral cavity squamous cell carcinoma. Each CDR3 is given with its conserved first and last residue. The D gene is left open where the match is weak. Clone size, where shown, is once, few, many, or a class for clones that have expanded.

d_gene	v_gene	j_gene	abundance	CDR3nt	CDR3aa
TRBD1	TRBV30	TRBJ1-1	few	TGTGCTGGAAAACCCGGGACAGGGGGATGGACTGAAGCTTTCTTT	CAGKPGTGGWTEAFF
-	TRBV10-3	TRBJ1-2	-	TGTGCCATCAGTGAAGGGGGGGACTATGGCTACACCTTC	CAISEGGDYGYTF
-	TRBV6-5	TRBJ1-2	-	TGTGCCAGCAGTTATGGGGACACAAGGGGTGGCTACACCTTC	CASSYGDTRGGYTF
TRBD1	TRBV6-6	TRBJ1-1	-	TGTGCCAGCAGTCCCTCCGGGACAGGGAACACTGAAGCTTTCTTT	CASSPSGTGNTEAFF
-	TRBV9	TRBJ2-7	-	TGTGCCAGCAGCCCCGGGCCGAACTCCTACGAGCAGTACTTC	CASSPGPNSYEQYF
TRBD2	TRBV28	TRBJ2-5	-	TGTGCCAGCAGTTTACTTGGACTAGCGGGGGAGACCCAGTACTTC	CASSLLGLAGETQYF
TRBD2	TRBV9	TRBJ2-2	-	TGTGCCAGCAGCTCTGTCGGCGGGAGTAACACCGGGGAGCTGTTTTTT	CASSSVGGSNTGELFF
TRBD1	TRBV19	TRBJ1-5	-	TGTGCCAGTAGTCCTCGAGGGGGACAGGGGACGCATCAGCCCCAGCATTTT	CASSPRGGQGTHQPQHF
-	TRBV5-6	TRBJ2-1	-	TGTGCCAGCAGCTTTGGTCTAGCAGATTACAATGAGCAGTTCTTC	CASSFGLADYNEQFF
-	TRBV28	TRBJ2-1	-	TGTGCCAGCAGTTTCCGTTTCGATGAGCAGTTCTTC	CASSFRFDEQFF
TRBD2	TRBV2	TRBJ2-3	once	TGTGCCAGCAGTTATAGCGGGGGCACCTTCACAGATACGCAGTATTTT	CASSYSGGTFTDTQYF
-	TRBV19	TRBJ1-1	few	TGTGCCAGCAGTGGGATGGGGGGAAACACTGAAGCTTTCTTT	CASSGMGGNTEAFF
TRBD2	TRBV6-1	TRBJ2-1	-	TGTGCCAGCGGAGGACTAGCGCTACACAATGAGCAGTTCTTC	CASGGLALHNEQFF
TRBD2	TRBV7-8	TRBJ2-7	-	TGTGCCAGCAGGAGTGGAGCGGGAGGAAGTGCCTACGAGCAGTACTTC	CASRSGAGGSAYEQYF
-	TRBV7-2	TRBJ2-2	-	TGTGCCAGCCTCGCTTTCGGGCTTGGCGGGGAGCTGTTTTTT	CASLAFGLGGELFF
-	TRBV11-2	TRBJ1-2	few	TGTGCCAGCAGCACGGGCTCGGAGGTCTATGGCTACACCTTC	CASSTGSEVYGYTF
-	TRBV10-3	TRBJ2-1	-	TGTGCCATCAGAAAGGGTGGCAGAGAGGCGAATGAGCAGTTCTTC	CAIRKGGREANEQFF
TRBD2	TRBV19	TRBJ2-7	-	TGTGCCAGTAGTTCCACTAGCGGGAGTCGGTACGAGCAGTACTTC	CASSSTSGSRYEQYF
-	TRBV27	TRBJ2-7	-	TGTGCCAGCAGTTTATTCCGGGGCGAGCAGTACTTC	CASSLFRGEQYF
-	TRBV4-1	TRBJ1-2	once	TGCGCCAGCAGCCAAGAAGCCTTGGGCTATGGCTACACCTTC	CASSQEALGYGYTF
-	TRBV5-1	TRBJ2-1	-	TGCGCCAGCAGGGATTCATACAATGAGCAGTTCTTC	CASRDSYNEQFF
-	TRBV5-4	TRBJ2-6	-	TGTGCCAGCAGCTTGTTCCAGGGACTGAGCTCTGGGGCCAACGTCCTGACTTTC	CASSLFQGLSSGANVLTF
-	TRBV6-5	TRBJ2-3	-	TGTGCCAGCAGCAGGGACACTAGCACAGATACGCAGTATTTT	CASSRDTSTDTQYF
TRBD2	TRBV4-1	TRBJ2-7	-	TGCGCCAGCAGCCAAGAAGGGACTAGCGGGAGGGACGAGCAGTACTTC	CASSQEGTSGRDEQYF
TRBD2	TRBV9	TRBJ2-7	-	TGTGCCAGCAGCCCTTATCGCGGGAGTTACGAGCAGTACTTC	CASSPYRGSYEQYF
-	TRBV10-2	TRBJ1-2	-	TGCGCCAGCAGTGACCCGGCGGGGAACTATGGCTACACCTTC	CASSDPAGNYGYTF
-	TRBV7-2	TRBJ2-2	-	TGTGCCAGCAGCCCTAGACAGACCGGGGAGCTGTTTTTT	CASSPRQTGELFF
-	TRBV9	TRBJ1-3	-	TGTGCCAGCAGCGTAGAATCCGGACTCTCTGGAAACACCATATATTTT	CASSVESGLSGNTIYF
-	TRBV7-7	TRBJ2-1	-	TGTGCTAGCAGCTTAGACCAATACAATGAGCAGTTCTTC	CASSLDQYNEQFF
TRBD1	TRBV14	TRBJ2-7	once	TGTGCCAGCAGCCAAGGGGCCCTCCTAGACAGGGGGACCGAGCAGTACTTC	CASSQGALLDRGTEQYF
TRBD1	TRBV4-1	TRBJ1-5	-	TGCGCCAGCAGCCAAGGGGACAGTGACAATCAGCCCCAGCATTTT	CASSQGDSDNQPQHF
TRBD1	TRBV9	TRBJ1-5	-	TGTGCCAGCGCCGGTAGGGGGCGACCTTATAGCAATCAGCCCCAGCATTTT	CASAGRGRPYSNQPQHF
TRBD2	TRBV5-5	TRBJ2-3	-	TGTGCCAGCGACTGGATCTCCCCGGGAGGTTTGTATACGCAGTATTTT	CASDWISPGGLYTQYF
-	TRBV28	TRBJ1-4	-	TGTGCCAGCCGACCCGCGGGTCCTAGCGAAAAACTGTTTTTT	CASRPAGPSEKLFF
-	TRBV30	TRBJ2-3	-	TGTGCCTGGAGTGTATCATGGCAGGGCACAGATACGCAGTATTTT	CAWSVSWQGTDTQYF
-	TRBV15	TRBJ1-5	-	TGTGCCACCAGCAGAGTGGTGGGCCTCGCCGGCAATCAGCCCCAGCATTTT	CATSRVVGLAGNQPQHF
-	TRBV15	TRBJ2-5	-	TGTGCCACCAGCAGAGATCAGGCGGAGACCCAGTACTTC	CATSRDQAETQYF
TRBD1	TRBV4-2	TRBJ1-2	-	TGTGCCAGCAGCTTGACTCCGCAGGGGGCGGATGGCTACACCTTC	CASSLTPQGADGYTF
-	TRBV27	TRBJ1-5	-	TGTGCCAGCAGTTTTGACGGAGGCAATCAGCCCCAGCATTTT	CASSFDGGNQPQHF
-	TRBV6-4	TRBJ2-1	once	TGTGCCAGCAGTGAAGAGTTGGGGCTAGGGAATAAGTTCTTC	CASSEELGLGNKFF
-	TRBV16	TRBJ1-5	-	TGTGCCAGCAGCCTTCGCGATCCCCGGGGCAATCAGCCCCAGCATTTT	CASSLRDPRGNQPQHF
TRBD1	TRBV4-1	TRBJ1-3	-	TGCGCCAGCAGCCAAGATCTACAGGGGCTAAACACCATATATTTT	CASSQDLQGLNTIYF
TRBD2	TRBV4-2	TRBJ2-5	few	TGTGCCAGCAGCCTAGCGGGAGCGGTAGAGACCCAGTACTTC	CASSLAGAVETQYF
TRBD2	TRBV7-3	TRBJ2-1	-	TGTGCCAGCAGCTTTAGCGGGAGCAGCGGTTACGATGAGCAGTTCTTC	CASSFSGSSGYDEQFF
TRBD1	TRBV20-1	TRBJ1-2	once	TGCAGTCCCGGGACAGCCTATGGCTACACCTTC	CSPGTAYGYTF
-	TRBV10-3	TRBJ1-1	-	TGTGCCATCAGTGGGTCGGGGGTGGCCACTGAAGCTTTCTTT	CAISGSGVATEAFF
TRBD1	TRBV7-9	TRBJ2-2	-	TGTGCCAGCAGTTCCATGTCCGGGACAGCGAACAGCGGGGAGCTGTTTTTT	CASSSMSGTANSGELFF
-	TRBV27	TRBJ2-3	few	TGTGCCAGCAGTTTACTGGCACACCGTGGCACAGATACGCAGTATTTT	CASSLLAHRGTDTQYF
-	TRBV19	TRBJ1-3	-	TGTGCCAGTAGTCAGGACAGCCGTCCCCCTGGAAACACCATATATTTT	CASSQDSRPPGNTIYF
TRBD1	TRBV19	TRBJ2-7	once	TGTGCCAGTAGTCCTCAACAGGGGTCCTACGAGCAGTACTTC	CASSPQQGSYEQYF
-	TRBV5-1	TRBJ1-1	-	TGCGCCAGCAGCTTGTTTATCGCTGAAGCTTTCTTT	CASSLFIAEAFF
-	TRBV19	TRBJ1-5	-	TGTGCCAGTAGTATAGACGCAGGCGCCCTCGGGCCCCAGCATTTT	CASSIDAGALGPQHF
-	TRBV5-1	TRBJ2-3	-	TGCGCCAGCAGCTTGTCGGGGGGCGGCTGGTCTACAGATACGCAGTATTTT	CASSLSGGGWSTDTQYF